This T cell receptor (beta chain) is from a study of blood T cells in healthy people across ages. With a J-beta primer mix and a sample-barcoded 5' primer, a second PCR ran about 6 to 11 cycles. With 12 random nucleotides, a template-switch adaptor tagged each individual cDNA molecule. TCRdb called the 5' RACE reads again in MiXCR, with one record for every CDR3 protein. Here the sample spans around 790,000 distinct CDR3 sequences, around 45% being singletons. Study-level points and caveats: Aged donors had fewer naive CD4+ cells and lower diversity than long-lived donors. TCR beta diversity per million T cells fell roughly linearly with age.

The germline CDR1 and CDR2 sequences are SGHRS and YFSETQ. CDR3 length: 15 amino acids. Trimming pared 3 bases from V and 9 bases from J, leaving 16 bases between. Comments on this clonotype: The antigen is unknown.

The sample was blood. The origin of this receptor is a man in his sixties in good health. The chain joins TRBV5-1 to TRBJ1-6; a weak D match, TRBD1 (6 bases). The CDR3 reads CASSYGTQGGSPLHF. In DNA, the CDR3 is TGCGCCAGCAGCTACGGGACACAAGGTGGTTCACCCCTCCACTTT.